The entry below describes one T cell receptor (beta chain). The CDR3 contains 13 residues. Between the trimmed V and J ends, which lost 8 bases and 2 bases, there was a span of 11 bases. Germline-derived CDR1 and CDR2 are MGHDK and SYGVNS. These data belong to a study of blood T cell repertoires in COVID-19. The repertoire was sequenced with immunoSEQ multiplex PCR; TCRdb's copy has only in-frame clones and lacks some. The sample holds approximately 230,000 clones; approximately 80% are singletons and the top ten take 4.9%. The V call is TRBV25-1, the J call TRBJ2-3; D ambiguous. The sample taken for sequencing was peripheral blood. This clonotype was obtained from a woman older than 75 with active or convalescent COVID-19. CDR3 in amino acids: CASGGLVTDTQYF. The CDR3, as DNA: TGTGCCAGCGGCGGCCTAGTCACAGATACGCAGTATTTT.